The 15 T cell receptor beta chains listed next were all sequenced from one sample in a study of radiotherapy plus CTLA-4 blockade in lung cancer. TCRdb keeps only in-frame clones here, not all; method: immunoSEQ multiplex PCR. Of around 80,000 clones in the sample, 70% to 85% were seen once. The starting material was peripheral blood, obtained from a patient treated with radiotherapy plus ipilimumab. These receptors were taken from a human donor with non-small cell lung cancer who had stable disease on radiotherapy plus ipilimumab.

The rearrangement links TRBV5-1 to TRBJ2-1; 10 nucleotides align to TRBD2. V lost 4 bases and J lost 5; bases outside the gene matches: 6. This CDR3 has 15 residues. Per germline, CDR1 SGHRS and CDR2 YFSETQ. CDR3 loop: CASSPTSGVNNEQFF. CDR3 coding DNA: TGCGCCAGCAGCCCAACTAGCGGGGTAAACAATGAGCAGTTCTTC.

The chain employs TRBV9 and TRBJ2-1; D might be TRBD2 (6 bases). Trimming removed 1 base from V and 2 bases from J, with 25 bases in between. Germline CDR1 and CDR2: SGDLS and YYNGEE. The CDR3 spans 20 residues. CDR3 region: CASSVSGGTLFISPYNEQFF. Written as DNA, the CDR3 is TGTGCCAGCAGCGTATCTGGCGGGACGCTATTTATCTCCCCCTACAATGAGCAGTTCTTC.

The chain is built from TRBV6-1 and TRBJ2-7; D is unresolved. The V end lost 8 bases, the J end lost 2 bases, and 19 bases lay between the germline ends. The germline gives CDR1 MNHNS, CDR2 SASEGT. The CDR3 length is 15 residues. The CDR3 DNA follows: TGTGCCAGCGCGAGGCGGCCCCCTCTCACCTACGAGCAGTACTTC. Translating gives CASARRPPLTYEQYF.

The rearrangement links TRBV4-1 to TRBJ1-5; 10 nucleotides match TRBD1. Per the germline V gene, CDR1 is MGHRA and CDR2 is YSYEKL. The junction had 6 bases not matched to a gene; V was cut back by 0 bases and J by 7 bases. This CDR3 contains 16 residues. The CDR3 DNA reads as TGCGCCAGCAGCCAAGATGACAGGGGGCTAGGGCAGCCCCAGCATTTT. Translating gives CASSQDDRGLGQPQHF.

The chain couples TRBV6-1 to TRBJ2-2, with TRBD2 matching over 7 bases. Germline trimming cut 11 bases from V and 5 bases from J; bases unmatched to any gene: 8. The CDR3 covers 13 residues. Germline V gene data show CDR1 as MNHNS and CDR2 as SASEGT. The CDR3 spells CARTWGGTGELFF. The CDR3 region has the DNA TGTGCCCGAACTTGGGGGGGGACCGGGGAGCTGTTTTTT.

The chain carries TRBV19 and TRBJ1-6; 7 nucleotides align to TRBD1. V shed 1 base, J shed 6 bases, and the junction held 6 bases outside the gene matches. CDR1 and CDR2 (germline): LNHDA, SQIVND (reference sequence). The CDR3 spans 16 residues. Here the CDR3 reads CASSIAGQRANSPLHF. CDR3 nucleotide sequence: TGTGCCAGTAGTATAGCGGGACAGCGAGCTAATTCACCCCTCCACTTT.

V usage is TRBV30 and J usage is TRBJ1-2; 9 bases fit TRBD1. The CDR3 consists of 14 residues. J lost 6 bases, V lost 3 bases, and 8 bases had no gene match. Germline CDR1 is GTSNPN and CDR2 is SVGIG (reference sequence). CDR3 bases: TGTGCCTGGAGAGGACAGGGGAGGCCCCATGGCTACACCTTC. This encodes CAWRGQGRPHGYTF.

The chain's CDR3 is CAWSVVTVYEQYF. In nucleotides, the CDR3 is TGTGCCTGGAGTGTTGTGACAGTCTACGAGCAGTACTTC. The rearrangement links TRBV30 to TRBJ2-7, with D tentatively TRBD1 (5 bases). Trimming left V 0 bases short and J 3 bases short, with 9 bases between. The CDR3 is 13 residues long. Germline CDR1 GTSNPN, CDR2 SVGIG (reference sequence).

Concerning this clone itself: One end of the junction does not line up with germline, which may come from a read error. The V and J genes are TRBV7-7 and TRBJ2-5; maybe TRBD2 (6 bases). The CDR3 has 14 amino acids. In germline, CDR1 is SSHAT, CDR2 FNYEAQ (reference sequence). CDR3 nucleotides: TGTGCTAGCAGCCGGACCCCGGGGGAGGAGACCCAGTACTTC. Protein product: CASSRTPGEETQYF. The entire variable domain, with the rest obtained from reference TRBV7-7 and TRBJ2-5, is as follows: GAGVSQSPRYKVTKRGQDVTLRCDPISSHATLYWYQQALGQGPEFLTYFNYEAQPDKSGLPSDRFSAERPEGSISTLTIQRTEQRDSAMYRCASSRTPGEETQYFGPGTRLLVL.

The chain has TRBV5-1 and TRBJ2-7; 13 positions agree with TRBD2. CDR3 length: 16 amino acids. V lost 4 bases to trimming and J lost 4 bases; unmatched junction nucleotides: 8. Germline assignment: CDR1 SGHRS and CDR2 YFSETQ. The CDR3 here is CASSANLLAGGYEQYF. As DNA, the CDR3 is TGCGCCAGCAGCGCGAACCTACTAGCGGGAGGGTACGAGCAGTACTTC. Combining the CDR3 with reference TRBV5-1 and TRBJ2-7 gives the whole variable domain KAGVTQTPRYLIKTRGQQVTLSCSPISGHRSVSWYQQTPGQGLQFLFEYFSETQRNKGNFPGRFSGRQFSNSRSEMNVSTLELGDSALYLCASSANLLAGGYEQYFGPGTRLTVT.

V gene TRBV5-1 combines with J gene TRBJ2-7; 11 bases line up with TRBD1. The CDR3 consists of 14 residues. J lost 6 bases, V lost 3 bases, and 5 bases had no gene match. Germline V gene data show CDR1 as SGHRS and CDR2 as YFSETQ. In DNA, the CDR3 is TGCGCCAGCAGCTACGGGGGGACAGGGGGCGAGCAGTACTTC. It yields the protein CASSYGGTGGEQYF. The whole variable domain, filled in from reference TRBV5-1 and TRBJ2-7, reads KAGVTQTPRYLIKTRGQQVTLSCSPISGHRSVSWYQQTPGQGLQFLFEYFSETQRNKGNFPGRFSGRQFSNSRSEMNVSTLELGDSALYLCASSYGGTGGEQYFGPGTRLTVT.

V is TRBV20-1 and J is TRBJ2-7, with unresolved D. Germline loops: CDR1 DFQATT, CDR2 SNEGSKA (reference sequence). The CDR3 runs to 11 residues. The germline V and J ends were trimmed by 3 bases and 7 bases, with 10 bases remaining between them. The CDR3 DNA sequence: TGCAGTGCTAGGGAACAGCCGGAGCAGTACTTC. This translates into CSAREQPEQYF.

V gene TRBV7-2 combines with J gene TRBJ2-2, with D perhaps TRBD2 (6 bases). Germline assignment: CDR1 SGHTA and CDR2 FQGNSA. CDR3 length equals 13 residues. V dropped 3 bases and J dropped 7 bases, with 9 bases sitting between them. CDR3 nucleotides: TGTGCCAGCAGCTTGGAGGGGTACGGGGAGCTGTTTTTT. This translates into CASSLEGYGELFF.

The genes are TRBV6-5 and TRBJ1-6; weak D call: TRBD1 (5 bases). This CDR3 has 12 residues. Germline V gene data show CDR1 as MNHEY and CDR2 as SVGAGI. Trimming removed 6 bases at V and 7 bases at J, with 7 bases between. CDR3 loop: CASSQGNSPLHF. DNA of the CDR3: TGTGCCAGCAGCCAGGGAAATTCACCCCTCCACTTT.

V is TRBV9 and J is TRBJ1-4; 7 nucleotides line up with TRBD1. V trimming: 0 bases; J trimming: 8 bases; junction bases outside the gene matches: 7. The CDR3 sequence is 15 residues long. CDR1 and CDR2 from the germline V gene are SGDLS and YYNGEE. This CDR3 reads CASSVAKRGREKLFF. The CDR3 coding sequence is TGTGCCAGCAGCGTAGCTAAAAGGGGGCGCGAAAAACTGTTTTTT.